This T cell receptor beta chain was recovered during a study of blood T cells in healthy people across ages. Sample-barcoded 5' priming and a J-beta primer mix drove a second PCR of roughly 6 to 12 cycles. TCRdb passed the 5' RACE reads through MiXCR, listing each CDR3 protein once. The table lists 1.5 million to 2 million distinct CDR3 sequences, roughly two fifths of them singletons. The TCR sequence derives from a human donor in good health. Material for sequencing was blood.

CDR3 protein: CSVGLTGAAETQYF. The CDR3 region has the DNA TGCAGCGTTGGTTTAACAGGGGCGGCGGAGACCCAGTACTTC. This chain joins TRBV29-1 and TRBJ2-5; 7 positions agree with TRBD1. CDR3 size: 14 residues. The V segment lost 4 bases and the J segment 5 bases; nucleotides outside the gene matches: 10. Germline V gene lookup returns CDR1 SQVTM and CDR2 ANQGSEA.